This TCR beta chain was profiled in a study of T cell changes during pregnancy in multiple sclerosis. The V gene end was trimmed by 6 bases and the J gene end by 6 bases; junction bases not matched to a gene: 11. Germline assignment: CDR1 SQVTM and CDR2 ANQGSEA. This CDR3 has 14 amino acids. TCRdb's copy holds only in-frame clones and misses some; the assay was immunoSEQ multiplex PCR. The table has nearly 110,000 clones, roughly 92% seen once. The chain carries TRBV29-1 and TRBJ1-2; 9 bases are shared with TRBD1. The sample in question was peripheral blood, obtained in the third trimester of pregnancy. The sequence was obtained from a female donor in good health, enrolled as a control in a pregnancy study. In DNA form, the CDR3 reads TGCAGCGTGGAACCGGGACAGGGTTTGAATGGCTACACCTTC. The encoded protein is CSVEPGQGLNGYTF.